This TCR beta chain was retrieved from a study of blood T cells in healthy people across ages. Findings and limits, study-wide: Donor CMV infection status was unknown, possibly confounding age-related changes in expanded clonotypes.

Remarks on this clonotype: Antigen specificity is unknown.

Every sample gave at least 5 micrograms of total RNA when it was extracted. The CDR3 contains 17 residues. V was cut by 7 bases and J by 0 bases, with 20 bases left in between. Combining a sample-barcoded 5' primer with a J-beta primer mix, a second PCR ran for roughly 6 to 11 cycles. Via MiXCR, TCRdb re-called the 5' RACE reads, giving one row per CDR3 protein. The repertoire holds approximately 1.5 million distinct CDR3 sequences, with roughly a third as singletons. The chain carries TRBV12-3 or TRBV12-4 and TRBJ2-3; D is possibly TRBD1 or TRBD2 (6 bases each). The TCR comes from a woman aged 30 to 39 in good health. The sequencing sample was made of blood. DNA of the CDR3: TGTGCCAGCACCAAGGACGGGGGCGTCACTAGCACAGATACGCAGTATTTT. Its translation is CASTKDGGVTSTDTQYF.